Each of the 14 T cell receptor beta chains below was sequenced from the same sample in a study of radiation and T cells in renal cell carcinoma. Noted treatment: 15 Gy SBRT to primary tumor, nephrectomy 4 weeks later. Clones were sequenced by immunoSEQ multiplex PCR, and TCRdb holds only the in-frame ones, with some missing. The repertoire holds some 5,000 clones, with less than 65% as singletons. Sequencing used tumor tissue, obtained from a patient whose treatment included radiotherapy and nephrectomy. Receptors originate from a man between 60 and 70 years old with renal cell carcinoma.

The V gene is TRBV4-1, the J gene TRBJ2-7; D remains ambiguous. The CDR3 extends over 14 amino acids. Between the trimmed V and J ends, which lost 1 base and 7 bases, there was a span of 14 bases. Germline V gene data show CDR1 as MGHRA and CDR2 as YSYEKL. The DNA of the CDR3 is TGCGCCAGCAGCCAAGCAATGAGTTTTGGGGAGCAGTACTTC. It specifies CASSQAMSFGEQYF.

The chain employs TRBV5-4 and TRBJ1-1; 7 bases map to TRBD1. The V gene end was trimmed by 5 bases and the J gene end by 1 base; junction bases not matched to a gene: 5. This CDR3 region has 14 residues. Germline V gives CDR1 SGHNT, CDR2 YYREEE (reference sequence). The chain's CDR3 is CASSPRTGNTEAFF. The CDR3 nucleotides read TGTGCCAGCAGTCCCCGGACAGGGAACACTGAAGCTTTCTTT. Looking up the rest from reference TRBV5-4 and TRBJ1-1 gives the full variable domain: ETGVTQSPTHLIKTRGQQVTLRCSSQSGHNTVSWYQQALGQGPQFIFQYYREEENGRGNFPPRFSGLQFPNYSSELNVNALELDDSALYLCASSPRTGNTEAFFGQGTRLTVV.

This clone was counted a few times. The chain is built from TRBV2 and TRBJ2-7; 12 bases are shared with TRBD1. The ends lost 2 bases at V and 5 bases at J; junction bases unmatched: 4. The CDR3 contains 15 residues. CDR1 is SNHLY, CDR2 FYNNEI, per germline. CDR3 sequence (DNA): TGTGCCAGCAGTGAACAGGGACAGGGGGCCGACGAGCAGTACTTC. As protein: CASSEQGQGADEQYF.

The chain links TRBV6-5 to TRBJ2-6; weak D call: TRBD2 (5 bases). This CDR3 spans 15 amino acids. V lost 2 bases and J 1 base, leaving 6 bases between the germline ends. The germline gives CDR1 MNHEY, CDR2 SVGAGI. DNA of the CDR3: TGTGCCAGCAGTTACGGGAGATCTGGGGCCAACGTCCTGACTTTC. As protein: CASSYGRSGANVLTF.

The chain recombines TRBV12-5 with TRBJ2-2, with D unresolved. V lost 3 bases and J lost 9, with 5 bases in between. Germline V CDR1 and CDR2: LGHNT, FRNRAP. This CDR3 is 11 amino acids long. The CDR3 sequence: CASGFDRELFF. In DNA, the CDR3 is TGTGCTAGTGGTTTCGACAGGGAGCTGTTTTTT.

The gene calls are TRBV19 and TRBJ2-7, with a tentative D call TRBD2 (6 bases). V was cut by 9 bases and J by 3 bases, with 12 bases left in between. Germline CDR1 is LNHDA and CDR2 is SQIVND (reference sequence). CDR3 length: 12 amino acids. The CDR3 DNA reads as TGTGCCAGCGGGAGACTCGGCTACGAGCAGTACTTC. Translated, it gives CASGRLGYEQYF.

The J gene is TRBJ1-1, the V gene TRBV10-3; no clear D gene. The CDR3 is 15 amino acids. The V gene lost 1 base and the J gene lost 4 bases, with 13 bases spanning the gap. Per germline, CDR1 ENHRY and CDR2 SYGVKD. In DNA, the CDR3 is TGTGCCATCAGTGAGTTTCCTGCCGGCAGCACTGAAGCTTTCTTT. Translation gives CAISEFPAGSTEAFF.

This clone was detected a few times. The V call is TRBV5-1, the J call TRBJ2-7; TRBD2 agrees at 8 bases. Per germline, CDR1 SGHRS and CDR2 YFSETQ. The length of the CDR3 is 15 residues. The ends lost 1 base at V and 2 bases at J; junction bases unmatched: 5. CDR3 in amino acids: CASSLLTSGPYEQYF. The CDR3 DNA follows: TGCGCCAGCAGCTTGTTAACTAGCGGCCCCTACGAGCAGTACTTC.

This clone rates as medium-sized. The gene calls are TRBV30 and TRBJ1-1; 8 bases line up with TRBD1. Trimming at V came to 3 bases and at J to 4 bases, leaving 7 bases not matched to a gene. The CDR3 covers 14 residues. CDR1 is GTSNPN, CDR2 SVGIG, per germline (reference sequence). As DNA, the CDR3 is TGTGCCTGGAGGCCAGGGGGCGATTTCACTGAAGCTTTCTTT. This gives the protein CAWRPGGDFTEAFF. The variable domain in full, with the rest retrieved from reference TRBV30 and TRBJ1-1, is SQTIHQWPATLVQPVGSPLSLECTVEGTSNPNLYWYRQAAGRGLQLLFYSVGIGQISSEVPQNLSASRPQDRQFILSSKKLLLSDSGFYLCAWRPGGDFTEAFFGQGTRLTVV.

The rearrangement links TRBV5-1 to TRBJ2-2, with D unclear. The CDR3 spans 15 residues. The germline CDR1 and CDR2 sequences are SGHRS and YFSETQ. V was cut by 0 bases and J by 0 bases, with 6 bases left in between. CDR3 in DNA: TGCGCCAGCAGCTTGGACAGACCGAACACCGGGGAGCTGTTTTTT. Protein product: CASSLDRPNTGELFF.

This clone was seen a handful of times. The rearrangement links TRBV5-1 to TRBJ1-3, with D unresolved. V dropped 3 bases and J dropped 12 bases, with 16 bases sitting between them. This CDR3 comprises 13 residues. Germline V gene data show CDR1 as SGHRS and CDR2 as YFSETQ. CDR3 residues: CASSYNPSSGIYF. The CDR3 DNA sequence: TGCGCCAGCAGCTACAACCCAAGCAGTGGCATATATTTT.

This sequence joins TRBV19 and TRBJ1-5; D is possibly TRBD1 (5 bases). This CDR3 is built from 15 residues. Germline assignment: CDR1 LNHDA and CDR2 SQIVND (reference sequence). The germline V and J ends were trimmed by 11 bases and 2 bases, with 19 bases remaining between them. CDR3 in DNA: TGTGCCGGCAGGAAGCGCGTGGGACGCAATCAGCCCCAGCATTTT. This sequence encodes CAGRKRVGRNQPQHF.

This clone has only one observation. This same CDR3 is encoded by further DNA sequences in the sample. The chain combines TRBV7-2 with TRBJ2-1; no clear D gene. This CDR3 has 13 residues. Germline values: CDR1 SGHTA, CDR2 FQGNSA. Trimming removed 1 base from V and 7 bases from J, with 8 bases in between. Written as DNA, the CDR3 is TGTGCCAGCAGCTTAGAGGCGGAGAATGAGCAGTTCTTC. Its translation is CASSLEAENEQFF.

This chain connects TRBV5-1 to TRBJ2-1; maybe TRBD1 (5 bases). From germline, CDR1 is SGHRS and CDR2 YFSETQ. CDR3 length: 16 amino acids. The V and J ends lost 3 bases and 6 bases respectively, with 19 bases between them. CDR3: CASSWTKFLASNEQFF. DNA for the CDR3: TGCGCCAGCAGCTGGACAAAATTCCTCGCTAGCAATGAGCAGTTCTTC.